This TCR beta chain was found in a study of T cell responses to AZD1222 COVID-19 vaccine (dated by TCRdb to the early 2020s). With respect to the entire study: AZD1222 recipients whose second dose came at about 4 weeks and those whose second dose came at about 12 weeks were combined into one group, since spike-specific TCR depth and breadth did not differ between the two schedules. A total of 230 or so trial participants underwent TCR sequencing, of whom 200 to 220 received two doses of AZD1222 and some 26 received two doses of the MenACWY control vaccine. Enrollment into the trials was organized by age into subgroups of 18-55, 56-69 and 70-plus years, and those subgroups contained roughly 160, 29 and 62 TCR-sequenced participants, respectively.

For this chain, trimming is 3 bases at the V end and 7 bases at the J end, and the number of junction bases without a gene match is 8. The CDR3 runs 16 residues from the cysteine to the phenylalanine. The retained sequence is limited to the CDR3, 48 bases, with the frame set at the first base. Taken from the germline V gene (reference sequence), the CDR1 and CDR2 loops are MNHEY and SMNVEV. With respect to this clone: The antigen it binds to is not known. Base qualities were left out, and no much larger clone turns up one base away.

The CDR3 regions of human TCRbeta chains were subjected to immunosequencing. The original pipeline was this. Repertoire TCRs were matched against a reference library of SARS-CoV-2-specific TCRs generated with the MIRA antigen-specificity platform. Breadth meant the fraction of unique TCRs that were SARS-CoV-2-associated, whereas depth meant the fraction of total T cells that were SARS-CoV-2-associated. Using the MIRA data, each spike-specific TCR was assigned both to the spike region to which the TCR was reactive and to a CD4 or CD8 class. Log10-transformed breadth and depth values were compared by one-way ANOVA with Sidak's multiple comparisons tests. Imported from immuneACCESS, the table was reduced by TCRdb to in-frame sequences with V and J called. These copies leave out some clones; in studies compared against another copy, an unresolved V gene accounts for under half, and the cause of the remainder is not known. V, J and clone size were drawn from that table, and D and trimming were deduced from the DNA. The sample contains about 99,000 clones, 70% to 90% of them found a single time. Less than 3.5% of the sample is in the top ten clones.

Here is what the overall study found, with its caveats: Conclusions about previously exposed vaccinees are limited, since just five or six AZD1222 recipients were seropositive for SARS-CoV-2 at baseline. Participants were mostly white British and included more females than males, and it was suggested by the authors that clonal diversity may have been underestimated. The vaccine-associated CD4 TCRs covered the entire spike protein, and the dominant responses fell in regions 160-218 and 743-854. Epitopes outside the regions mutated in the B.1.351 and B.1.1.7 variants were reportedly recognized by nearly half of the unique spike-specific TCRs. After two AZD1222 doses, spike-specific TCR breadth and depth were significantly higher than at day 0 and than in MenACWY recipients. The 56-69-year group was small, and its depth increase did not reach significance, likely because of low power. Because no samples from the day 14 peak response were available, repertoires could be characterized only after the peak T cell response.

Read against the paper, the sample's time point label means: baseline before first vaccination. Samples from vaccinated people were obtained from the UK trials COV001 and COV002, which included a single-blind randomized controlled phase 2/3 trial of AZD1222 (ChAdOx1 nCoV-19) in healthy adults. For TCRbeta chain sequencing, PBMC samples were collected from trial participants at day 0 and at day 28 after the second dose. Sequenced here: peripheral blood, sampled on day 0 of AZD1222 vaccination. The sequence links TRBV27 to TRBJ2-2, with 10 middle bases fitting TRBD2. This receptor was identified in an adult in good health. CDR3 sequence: CASSFDGASGSGELFF. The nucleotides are TGTGCCAGCAGTTTCGATGGGGCTAGCGGGAGCGGGGAGCTGTTTTTT.